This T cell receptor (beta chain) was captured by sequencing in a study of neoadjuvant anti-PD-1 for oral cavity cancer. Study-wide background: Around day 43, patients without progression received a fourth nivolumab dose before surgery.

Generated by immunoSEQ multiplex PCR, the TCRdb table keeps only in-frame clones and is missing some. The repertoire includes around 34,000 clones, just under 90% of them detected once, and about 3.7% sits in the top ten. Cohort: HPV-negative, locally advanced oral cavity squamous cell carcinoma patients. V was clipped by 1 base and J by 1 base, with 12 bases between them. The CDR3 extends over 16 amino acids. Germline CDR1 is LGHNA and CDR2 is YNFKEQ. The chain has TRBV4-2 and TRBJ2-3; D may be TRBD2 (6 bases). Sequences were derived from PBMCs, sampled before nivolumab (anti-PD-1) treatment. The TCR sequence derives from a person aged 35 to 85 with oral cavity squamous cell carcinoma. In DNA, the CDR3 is TGTGCCAGCAGCCAAGGGTCCGGGGGAGGCACAGATACGCAGTATTTT. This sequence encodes CASSQGSGGGTDTQYF.